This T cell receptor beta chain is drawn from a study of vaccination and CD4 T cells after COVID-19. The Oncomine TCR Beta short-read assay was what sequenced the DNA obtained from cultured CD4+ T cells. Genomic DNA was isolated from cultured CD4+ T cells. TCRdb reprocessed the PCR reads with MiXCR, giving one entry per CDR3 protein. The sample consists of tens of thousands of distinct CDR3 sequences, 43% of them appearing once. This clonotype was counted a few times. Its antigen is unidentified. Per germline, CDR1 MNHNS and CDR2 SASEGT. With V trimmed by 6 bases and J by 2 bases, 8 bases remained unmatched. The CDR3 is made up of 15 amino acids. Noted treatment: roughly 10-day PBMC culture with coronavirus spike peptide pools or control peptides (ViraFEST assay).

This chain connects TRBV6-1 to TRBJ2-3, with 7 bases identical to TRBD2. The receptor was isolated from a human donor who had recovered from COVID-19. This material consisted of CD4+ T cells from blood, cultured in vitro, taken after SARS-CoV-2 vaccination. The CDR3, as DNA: TGTGCCAGCAGATTCTTAGCGGGCCCCACAGATACGCAGTATTTT. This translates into CASRFLAGPTDTQYF.